There are a few counts of the clone carrying this TCR beta chain. This sample is part of a study of T cell responses to AZD1222 COVID-19 vaccine. Libraries were prepared by immunoSEQ multiplex PCR; TCRdb keeps only in-frame clonotypes and omits some of them. The table includes some 120,000 clones, more than 70% detected once. There are 13 residues in the CDR3. V gave up 6 bases and J gave up 1 base, with 9 bases separating them. The clonotype originates from an adult in good health. The sequences come from peripheral blood, collected on day 0 of AZD1222 vaccination. The J gene is TRBJ1-2, the V gene TRBV12-3 or TRBV12-4; D gene uncertain. For the CDR3, the DNA is TGTGCCAGCAGCTACCTGAGTAACTATGGCTACACCTTC. Its protein is CASSYLSNYGYTF.